This TCR beta chain was recovered during a study of shared clonotypes between healthy human individuals. Study-wide findings and caveats: Blood alone was sampled, and tissue repertoires likely differ.

Authors' data handling: Quality scores were absent from the junction-only immunoSEQ sequences, so filtering differed. Sequencing was performed with immunoSEQ multiplex PCR; in TCRdb, only in-frame clones are kept and a portion is missing. That table is the source of V, J and clone size, and D and trimming were worked out from the DNA. The sample includes under 600,000 clones, around 80% of them seen just once. This clone was observed many times. No antigen is known for it. Genomic DNA of unsorted samples came from 85 million to 90 million PBMCs. Trimming took off 0 bases at V and 5 bases at J, with 17 bases between the two ends. CDR1 SGHRS and CDR2 YFSETQ come from the germline V gene. This CDR3 has 17 residues.

Sequenced sample: PBMCs. This sequence originates from a woman between 40 and 55 years old in good health. Some clones in this sample may be carry-over from other donors' samples. The gene calls are TRBV5-1 and TRBJ2-2; maybe TRBD2 (6 bases). In nucleotides, the CDR3 is TGCGCCAGCAGCTTGGCTCCGGGAGTAGAGAGGACCGGGGAGCTGTTTTTT. The encoded protein is CASSLAPGVERTGELFF.